What follows describes a single T cell receptor (beta chain). Its target is unknown. The data belong to a study of human T cells and chemical hapten exposure. Points from the study as a whole: Donors had alopecia, so their immune response may differ from healthy people's.

TCRdb used MiXCR to reprocess the RACE reads, holding one entry per CDR3 protein. The sample consists of 95,000 to 150,000 distinct CDR3 sequences, 11% of them appearing once. V shed 0 bases and J shed 3 bases, with 14 bases lying between them. Germline V CDR1 and CDR2: DFQATT, SNEGSKA (reference sequence). This CDR3 comprises 15 residues. The time point denotes: patch test 3, about 24 weeks after DPC sensitization. Indicated treatment: therapeutic diphenylcyclopropenone sensitization with weekly scalp DPC. This clonotype was sampled from a woman aged 50 to 60 with alopecia areata. Some clones in this sample may be carry-over from other donors' samples. The material was whole blood, obtained in connection with sensitization to the hapten diphenylcyclopropenone (DPC). The chain couples TRBV20-1 to TRBJ1-2; D is unresolved. The CDR3 sequence: CSAREVRTTHYGYTF. Written as DNA, the CDR3 is TGCAGTGCTAGAGAAGTAAGGACCACCCACTATGGCTACACCTTC.